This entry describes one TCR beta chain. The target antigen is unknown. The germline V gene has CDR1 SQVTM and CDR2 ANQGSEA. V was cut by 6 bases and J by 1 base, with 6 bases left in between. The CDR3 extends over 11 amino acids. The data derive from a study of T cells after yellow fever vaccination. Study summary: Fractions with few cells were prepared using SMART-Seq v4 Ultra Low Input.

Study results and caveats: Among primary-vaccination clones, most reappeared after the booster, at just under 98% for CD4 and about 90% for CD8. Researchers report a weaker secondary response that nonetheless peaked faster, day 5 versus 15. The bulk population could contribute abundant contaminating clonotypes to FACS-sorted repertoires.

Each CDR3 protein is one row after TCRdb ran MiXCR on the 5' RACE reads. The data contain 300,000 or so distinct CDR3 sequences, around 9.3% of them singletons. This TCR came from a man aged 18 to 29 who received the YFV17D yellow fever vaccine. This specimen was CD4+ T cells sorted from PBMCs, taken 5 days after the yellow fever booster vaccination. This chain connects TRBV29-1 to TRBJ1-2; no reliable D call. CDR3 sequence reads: CSVQSNYGYTF. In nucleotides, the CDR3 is TGCAGCGTCCAGAGTAACTATGGCTACACCTTC.